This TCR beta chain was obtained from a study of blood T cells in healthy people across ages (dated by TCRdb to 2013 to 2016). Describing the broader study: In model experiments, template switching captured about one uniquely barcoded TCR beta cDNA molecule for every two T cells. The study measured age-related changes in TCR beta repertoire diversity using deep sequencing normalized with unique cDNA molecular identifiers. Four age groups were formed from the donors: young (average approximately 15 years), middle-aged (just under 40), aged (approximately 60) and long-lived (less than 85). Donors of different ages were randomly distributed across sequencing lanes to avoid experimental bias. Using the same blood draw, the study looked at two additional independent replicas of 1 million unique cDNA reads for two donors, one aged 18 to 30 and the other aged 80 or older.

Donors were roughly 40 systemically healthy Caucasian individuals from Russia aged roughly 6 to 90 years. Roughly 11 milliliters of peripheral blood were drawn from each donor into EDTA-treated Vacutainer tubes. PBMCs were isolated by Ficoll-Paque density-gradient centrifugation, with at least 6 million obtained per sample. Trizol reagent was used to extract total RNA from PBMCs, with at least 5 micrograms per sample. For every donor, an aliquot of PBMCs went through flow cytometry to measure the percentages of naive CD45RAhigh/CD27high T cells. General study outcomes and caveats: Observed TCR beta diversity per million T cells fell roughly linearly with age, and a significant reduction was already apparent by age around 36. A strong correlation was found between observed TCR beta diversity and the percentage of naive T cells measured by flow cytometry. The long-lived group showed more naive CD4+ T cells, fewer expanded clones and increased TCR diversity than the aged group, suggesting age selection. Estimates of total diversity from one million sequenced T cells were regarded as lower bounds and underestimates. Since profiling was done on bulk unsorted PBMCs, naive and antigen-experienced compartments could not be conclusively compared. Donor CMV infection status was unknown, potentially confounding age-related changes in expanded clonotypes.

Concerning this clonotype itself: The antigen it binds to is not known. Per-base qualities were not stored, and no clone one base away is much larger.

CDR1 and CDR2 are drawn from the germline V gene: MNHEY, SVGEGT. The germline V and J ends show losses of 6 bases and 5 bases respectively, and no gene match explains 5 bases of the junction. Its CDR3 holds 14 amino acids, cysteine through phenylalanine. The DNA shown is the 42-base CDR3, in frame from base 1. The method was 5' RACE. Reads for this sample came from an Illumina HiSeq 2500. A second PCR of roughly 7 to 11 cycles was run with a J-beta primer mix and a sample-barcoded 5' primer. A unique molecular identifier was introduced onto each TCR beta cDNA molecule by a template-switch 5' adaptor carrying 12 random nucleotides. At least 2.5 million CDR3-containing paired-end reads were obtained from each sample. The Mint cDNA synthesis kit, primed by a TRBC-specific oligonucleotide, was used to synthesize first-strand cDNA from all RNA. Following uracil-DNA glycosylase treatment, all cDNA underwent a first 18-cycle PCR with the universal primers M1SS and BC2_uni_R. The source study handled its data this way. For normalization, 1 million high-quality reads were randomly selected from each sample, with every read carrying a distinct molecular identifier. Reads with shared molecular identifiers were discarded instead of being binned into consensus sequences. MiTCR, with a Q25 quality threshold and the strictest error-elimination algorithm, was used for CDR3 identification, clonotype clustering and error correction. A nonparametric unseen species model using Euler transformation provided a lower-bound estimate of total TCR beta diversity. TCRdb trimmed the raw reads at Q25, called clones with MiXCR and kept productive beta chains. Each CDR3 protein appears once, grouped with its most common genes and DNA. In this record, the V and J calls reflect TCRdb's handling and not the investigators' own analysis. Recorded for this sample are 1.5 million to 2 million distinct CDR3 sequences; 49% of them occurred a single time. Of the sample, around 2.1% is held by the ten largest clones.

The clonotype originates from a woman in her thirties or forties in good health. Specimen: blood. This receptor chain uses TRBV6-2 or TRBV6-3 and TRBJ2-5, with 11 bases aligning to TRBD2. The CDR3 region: CASRLAGGAETQYF. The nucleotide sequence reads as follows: TGTGCCAGCAGGCTAGCGGGGGGTGCGGAGACCCAGTACTTC.